Given below is one T cell receptor beta chain in context. Per germline, CDR1 GTSNPN and CDR2 SVGIG (reference sequence). This CDR3 is 12 amino acids long. The V segment lost 8 bases and the J segment 3 bases; nucleotides outside the gene matches: 4. The entry originates in a study of blood T cell repertoires in COVID-19. Study-wide context: Both acute and convalescent COVID-19 samples were obtained from the United States, Italy and Spain. T cells, B-cell-depleted T cells, or PBMCs supplied cDNA or gDNA.

Original methodology: Reference gene primer amplification yielded estimated nucleated cell counts. Data came from immunoSEQ multiplex PCR; TCRdb stores just in-frame clones and leaves some out. D and trimming were read from the DNA, whereas the V and J calls and clone size are those reported in that table. The data hold some 40,000 clones, with roughly 63% observed a single time. The J gene is TRBJ1-3, the V gene TRBV30, with 7 bases fitting TRBD1. The clonotype originates from an elderly man with acute or convalescent COVID-19. Sequences were obtained from peripheral blood. The CDR3 loop is CASDRVGNTIYF. The CDR3 bases are TGTGCCAGCGACAGGGTTGGAAACACCATATATTTT.